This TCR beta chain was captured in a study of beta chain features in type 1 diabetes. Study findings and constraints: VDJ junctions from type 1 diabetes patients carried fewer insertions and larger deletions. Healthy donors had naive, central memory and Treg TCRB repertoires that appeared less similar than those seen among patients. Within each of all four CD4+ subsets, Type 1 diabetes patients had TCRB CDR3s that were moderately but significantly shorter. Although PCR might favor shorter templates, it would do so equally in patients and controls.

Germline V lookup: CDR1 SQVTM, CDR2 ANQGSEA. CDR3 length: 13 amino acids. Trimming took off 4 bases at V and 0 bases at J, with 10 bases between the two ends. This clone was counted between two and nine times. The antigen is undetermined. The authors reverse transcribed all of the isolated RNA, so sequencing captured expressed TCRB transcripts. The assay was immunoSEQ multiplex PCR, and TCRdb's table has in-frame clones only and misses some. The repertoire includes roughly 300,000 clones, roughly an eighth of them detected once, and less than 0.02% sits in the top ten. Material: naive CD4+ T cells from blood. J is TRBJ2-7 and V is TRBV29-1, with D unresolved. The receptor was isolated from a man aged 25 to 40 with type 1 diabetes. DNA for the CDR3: TGCAGCGTTGTTGTCGGTAGCTCCTACGAGCAGTACTTC. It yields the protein CSVVVGSSYEQYF.